The present entry profiles one TCR beta chain with its context. Its specificity is unknown. The data originate from a study of cytomegalovirus exposure and HLA in healthy donors. Primers included in the PCR were 60 Vbeta and 13 Jbeta primers. Repertoires were generated with immunoSEQ multiplex PCR, while TCRdb's copy carries only in-frame clones and drops some. Altogether around 50,000 clones are present, approximately 80% being singletons, with the ten largest covering 2.9%. CDR1 is MNHEY and CDR2 is SMNVEV in the germline V gene (reference sequence). The V gene lost 0 bases and the J gene lost 4 bases, with 11 bases spanning the gap. The CDR3 is 15 amino acids. Study results and caveats: There were reportedly fewer N-insertions in an Asian-associated ancestry cluster than the approximately 670-donor mean, in a later analysis.

This sequence was found in a man aged 50-59 years in good health and CMV-seronegative. Sequences were obtained from PBMCs. This sequence joins TRBV27 and TRBJ2-3; D gene unclear. CDR3 sequence (DNA): TGTGCCAGCAGTTTATCCGGGTCGAGGTCAGATACGCAGTATTTT. It translates to CASSLSGSRSDTQYF.